This T cell receptor beta chain was captured in a study of T-cell memory formation after mild COVID-19. CDR1 and CDR2 (germline): SQVTM, ANQGSEA. The CDR3 runs to 14 residues. V was pared by 6 bases and J by 3 bases, with 17 bases between. Worth noting for this clonotype: Its antigen is unknown.

With constant-segment primers, 5'RACE yielded cDNA libraries of TCR alpha and TCR beta that carried sample barcodes and UMIs. One entry per CDR3 protein results from TCRdb running MiXCR on the 5' RACE reads. The table has about 110,000 distinct CDR3 sequences, 15% to 20% seen once; the top ten hold around 28%. Study results and limitations: Clones shrinking from day 15 to 85 showed even CD4/CD8 mixes; later expanders tilted CD4+. Most CD4+ clones that shrank were in CM and EM, while CD8+ ones turned up in EMRA.

This TCR was recovered from an adult woman who had mild COVID-19 (a few samples of this study predate the infection). Cell type and time point are not known. The rearrangement uses TRBV29-1 and TRBJ2-5; D is possibly TRBD1 (6 bases). Sequencing was done on a sample of PBMCs or a T cell subset sorted from them (not recorded which). The CDR3 DNA reads TGCAGCGTGGAATTAGGGACACCTAAAGAGACCCAGTACTTC. Its translation: CSVELGTPKETQYF.